Below, 21 T cell receptor beta chains from the same sample are listed, as sequenced in a study of T cell repertoires and Cas9 in healthy adults. TCRdb keeps only in-frame clones here, not all; method: immunoSEQ multiplex PCR. The sample holds more than 13,000 clones, under 90% seen once. The sequencing sample was made of Tregs (CD4+, CD25+, CD127-, CD137-, CD154-) from PBMCs; culture status not recorded. These receptors were taken from a human donor in good health.

The chain joins TRBV5-1 to TRBJ1-1, with D possibly being TRBD1 (6 bases). This CDR3 has 15 amino acids. Germline V gives CDR1 SGHRS, CDR2 YFSETQ. V was trimmed by 6 bases and J by 1 base, leaving 16 bases between them. The CDR3 coding sequence is TGCGCCAGCAACAAACTACAGGGCCGGAACACTGAAGCTTTCTTT. It yields the protein CASNKLQGRNTEAFF. Using reference TRBV5-1 and TRBJ1-1 for the parts outside the CDR3, the full variable domain is KAGVTQTPRYLIKTRGQQVTLSCSPISGHRSVSWYQQTPGQGLQFLFEYFSETQRNKGNFPGRFSGRQFSNSRSEMNVSTLELGDSALYLCASNKLQGRNTEAFFGQGTRLTVV.

The chain uses TRBV29-1 and TRBJ1-2, with 8 positions matching TRBD1. Germline V gene data show CDR1 as SQVTM and CDR2 as ANQGSEA. The CDR3 contains 11 residues. J gave up 7 bases and V 6 bases, and 4 bases lay outside the gene matches. Here the CDR3 DNA reads TGCAGCGTACATACAGGGGGTGGCTACACCTTC. This codes for CSVHTGGGYTF.

The chain carries TRBV18 and TRBJ2-1; TRBD2 agrees at 9 bases. The germline gives CDR1 KGHSH, CDR2 LQKENI. The CDR3 has 16 amino acids. The V segment lost 3 bases and the J segment 2 bases; nucleotides outside the gene matches: 5. The DNA for the CDR3 is TGTGCCAGCTCACCGGTAGCGGGGGTGACCTACAATGAGCAGTTCTTC. Amino acids: CASSPVAGVTYNEQFF.

This clone was recorded once. The junction and the germline gene differ at one end; a read error may be behind it. This chain links TRBV7-7 with TRBJ2-5; D unresolved. Germline V gene sequence: CDR1 SSHAT, CDR2 FNYEAQ (reference sequence). The CDR3 is 13 amino acids. CDR3 nucleotides: TGTGCTAGCAGCTTATCCCTGGAAGAGACCCAGTACTTC. Translating it yields CASSLSLEETQYF.

This sequence joins TRBV19 and TRBJ2-5, with 7 bases lining up with TRBD2. The CDR3 spans 13 residues. Germline V gene data show CDR1 as LNHDA and CDR2 as SQIVND (reference sequence). The V segment lost 3 bases and the J segment 4 bases; nucleotides outside the gene matches: 2. The CDR3 loop reads CASSMSGGETQYF. CDR3 nucleotides: TGTGCCAGTAGTATGTCGGGGGGAGAGACCCAGTACTTC.

The chain employs TRBV19 and TRBJ2-1; a possible D gene is TRBD1 (6 bases). This CDR3 contains 13 residues. Looked up from germline, CDR1 is LNHDA and CDR2 is SQIVND (reference sequence). Trimming pared 3 bases from V and 3 bases from J, leaving 6 bases between. The CDR3 here is CASSMGHYNEQFF. CDR3 DNA sequence: TGTGCCAGTAGTATGGGACACTACAATGAGCAGTTCTTC. Drawing the rest from reference TRBV19 and TRBJ2-1, the complete variable domain is DGGITQSPKYLFRKEGQNVTLSCEQNLNHDAMYWYRQDPGQGLRLIYYSQIVNDFQKGDIAEGYSVSREKKESFPLTVTSAQKNPTAFYLCASSMGHYNEQFFGPGTRLTVL.

This clone occurred a few times. The chain uses TRBV7-9 and TRBJ1-4, with D unresolved. The V gene's germline CDR1 is SEHNR and CDR2 FQNEAQ (reference sequence). Trimming took 5 bases from V and 8 from J, leaving 15 bases between them. The CDR3 totals 14 residues. The CDR3 region is CASSGRGRGEKLFF. Here the CDR3 DNA reads TGTGCCAGCAGCGGACGAGGCCGCGGCGAAAAACTGTTTTTT.

V usage is TRBV10-1 and J usage is TRBJ1-2; D is uncertain. V was shortened by 5 bases and J by 4 bases, with 23 bases between the two germline ends. The V gene's germline CDR1 is WNHNN and CDR2 SYGVQD (reference sequence). The CDR3 is 17 residues long. In DNA form, the CDR3 reads TGCGCCAGCAGTCGACCCGGAGGATCGCGAAAGACCTATGGCTACACCTTC. It codes for CASSRPGGSRKTYGYTF.

The chain couples TRBV9 to TRBJ2-3; D is ambiguous. Trimming left V 0 bases short and J 4 bases short, with 9 bases between. CDR1 SGDLS and CDR2 YYNGEE come from the germline V gene. The CDR3 is made up of 14 amino acids. The CDR3 bases are TGTGCCAGCAGCGTAGGGTGGGCCGCAGATACGCAGTATTTT. Its translation is CASSVGWAADTQYF.

The chain links TRBV27 to TRBJ1-1; no clear D gene. Trimming stripped 5 bases from V and 1 base from J, with 11 bases between. This CDR3 is built from 14 residues. In germline, CDR1 is MNHEY, CDR2 SMNVEV (reference sequence). The CDR3 protein is CASSRRSPNTEAFF. The CDR3 nucleotides read TGTGCCAGCAGTAGGAGGTCCCCGAACACTGAAGCTTTCTTT.

CDR3 sequence: CASGLSGDKLFF. Here the CDR3 DNA reads TGTGCTAGTGGTTTGTCTGGGGATAAACTGTTTTTT. This rearrangement joins TRBV12-5 to TRBJ1-4; D gene unclear. This CDR3 region has 12 residues. V gave up 2 bases and J gave up 11 bases, with 9 bases separating them. CDR1 is LGHNT and CDR2 is FRNRAP in the germline V gene.

This chain joins TRBV28 and TRBJ1-5; tentative D call: TRBD1 (5 bases). Per the germline V gene, CDR1 is MDHEN and CDR2 is SYDVKM. CDR3 size: 13 residues. Between the trimmed V and J ends, which lost 6 bases and 4 bases, there was a span of 10 bases. The CDR3 DNA follows: TGTGCCAGCAGACCCGACAGAAATCAGCCCCAGCATTTT. Translating gives CASRPDRNQPQHF.

The rearrangement uses TRBV4-2 and TRBJ1-1; 9 bases map to TRBD1. Per germline, CDR1 LGHNA and CDR2 YNFKEQ. V lost 0 bases, J lost 4 bases, and 12 bases stayed unmatched. The CDR3 extends over 18 amino acids. CDR3 protein: CASSQDRQGGRRVTEAFF. The CDR3 DNA follows: TGTGCCAGCAGCCAAGATCGACAGGGGGGGCGAAGGGTCACTGAAGCTTTCTTT.

The chain carries TRBV7-2 and TRBJ2-1, with 10 bases identical to TRBD2. CDR1 and CDR2 (germline): SGHTA, FQGNSA. The V segment lost 1 base and the J segment 4 bases; nucleotides outside the gene matches: 4. The CDR3 runs 16 residues. The chain's CDR3 is CASSLEVSGGYNEQFF. The CDR3 DNA sequence: TGTGCCAGCAGCTTAGAAGTTAGCGGGGGGTACAATGAGCAGTTCTTC.

The chain carries TRBV10-3 and TRBJ1-2; D may be TRBD1 (5 bases). The CDR3 spans 14 residues. Per germline, CDR1 ENHRY and CDR2 SYGVKD. V lost 0 bases, J lost 6 bases, and 11 bases lay in between. CDR3 sequence: CAISESPGLHGYTF. The CDR3 DNA reads TGTGCCATCAGTGAGTCGCCAGGGTTGCATGGCTACACCTTC.

The chain joins TRBV15 to TRBJ1-5; the D gene is possibly TRBD1 (5 bases). Between the trimmed V and J ends, which lost 4 bases and 2 bases, there was a span of 15 bases. Germline V gene sequence: CDR1 LNHNV, CDR2 YYDKDF (reference sequence). The CDR3 spans 16 residues. The CDR3 is CATSNPTALGNQPQHF. In nucleotides, the CDR3 is TGTGCCACCAGCAACCCGACAGCTTTGGGCAATCAGCCCCAGCATTTT.

The rearrangement links TRBV18 to TRBJ1-4; 7 bases map to TRBD1. The ends lost 3 bases at V and 8 bases at J; junction bases unmatched: 9. Germline CDR1 is KGHSH and CDR2 is LQKENI. This CDR3 contains 15 residues. The chain's CDR3 is CASSPRKGASEKLFF. The CDR3 bases are TGTGCCAGCTCACCGCGAAAGGGGGCAAGCGAAAAACTGTTTTTT.

This chain joins TRBV18 and TRBJ1-1; D might be TRBD1 (5 bases). Trimming shortened V by 3 bases and J by 1 base, and 24 bases separated the two germline ends. This CDR3 is built from 19 residues. Germline V CDR1 and CDR2: KGHSH, LQKENI. The CDR3 reads CASSPGNAPGRLRNTEAFF. CDR3 coding DNA: TGTGCCAGCTCACCCGGAAATGCTCCGGGACGCTTGAGGAACACTGAAGCTTTCTTT.

Worth noting for this clone: Germline and junction disagree at one end, which may indicate a read error. The chain recombines TRBV30 with TRBJ1-1, with D possibly matching TRBD1 (5 bases). CDR1 is GTSNPN, CDR2 SVGIG, per germline (reference sequence). The CDR3 runs to 13 residues. The CDR3 loop is CAWSHRLGAEVFF. CDR3 in DNA: TGTGCCTGGAGTCACAGGCTAGGGGCTGAAGTTTTCTTT.

The chain has TRBV4-1 and TRBJ2-1; D is unresolved. Trimming left V 1 base short and J 8 bases short, with 18 bases between. Germline CDR1 reads MGHRA; CDR2 reads YSYEKL. CDR3 length equals 16 residues. CDR3 protein: CASSQGRPSAYDEQFF. CDR3 coding DNA: TGCGCCAGCAGCCAAGGTCGTCCTTCTGCATACGATGAGCAGTTCTTC.

V and J are TRBV18 and TRBJ1-5, with 7 bases that match TRBD1. CDR3 length equals 16 residues. Germline lookup yields CDR1 KGHSH and CDR2 LQKENI. Germline trimming cut 2 bases from V and 3 bases from J; bases unmatched to any gene: 7. This CDR3 is CASSPFGQGDNQPQHF. CDR3 nucleotides: TGTGCCAGCTCACCATTTGGCCAGGGGGACAATCAGCCCCAGCATTTT.